This T cell receptor beta chain was recorded in a study of blood T cell repertoires in COVID-19. For the study at large: The United States, Italy and Spain supplied acute and convalescent COVID-19 samples.

Original methodology: How many nucleated cells were present was estimated from reference gene primer amplification. TCRdb's table, derived via immunoSEQ multiplex PCR, lists solely in-frame clones and lacks some. Clonal size and the V and J genes are those of that table, whereas D and trimming came from the DNA. This table has 250,000 to 300,000 clones, roughly 86% appearing once. The CDR3 consists of 16 residues. The junction had 9 bases not matched to a gene; V was cut back by 4 bases and J by 3 bases. Germline V gene lookup returns CDR1 MGHRA and CDR2 YSYEKL. Material: PBMCs or T cells enriched from blood (not recorded which). The sequence came from a woman aged 55-70 years who had recovered from COVID-19. The chain has TRBV4-1 and TRBJ2-1; 7 bases line up with TRBD2. CDR3 sequence: CASSPLGGRLYNEQFF. CDR3 DNA: TGCGCCAGCAGCCCCCTAGGCGGGAGACTCTACAATGAGCAGTTCTTC.